This TCR beta chain appears in the sequencing data of a study of T cell repertoires in cytomegalovirus infection. Looking at the study overall: Used in the study were CMV epitopes, some recently identified and HLA-C-restricted, others well-studied and HLA-B-restricted. Both a matching HLA type and CMV infection were indicated by public TCR beta signatures.

Germline assignment: CDR1 SGHVS and CDR2 FQNEAQ. The CDR3 loop spans 16 amino acids. General study points: The cumulative frequency of public TCR beta families identified carriers of CMV plus the relevant HLA. The study found HLA-C-restricted CMV-specific TCR beta clonotypes dominating the ex vivo response.

With respect to this clonotype: Its antigen is as yet unknown. A read error may explain this, as a much larger clone is one base away.

Via MiXCR, TCRdb re-called the reads, giving one row per CDR3 protein. The data hold approximately 730,000 distinct CDR3 sequences, with roughly 29% observed a single time. The genes are TRBV7-8 and TRBJ2-5, with TRBD2 matching 11 bases. The receptor comes from a human donor in good health (CMV status not recorded). Some clones in this sample may be carry-over from other donors' samples. Sequenced material: cultured CD8+ T cells from PBMCs, taken from culture after CMV antigen stimulation. The DNA for the CDR3 is TGTGCCGGCAGCCCAACTAGCGGGAGCTTCCAAGAGACCCAGTACTTC. Protein sequence: CAGSPTSGSFQETQYF.